These 24 T cell receptor beta chains were sequenced from one sample in a study of kidney transplant recipient with SARS-CoV-2 infection. TCRdb used MiXCR to reprocess the reads, holding one entry per CDR3 protein. The repertoire holds about 240,000 distinct CDR3 sequences, with around 26% as singletons. Sequenced here: a blood sample, sampled at baseline and between days 110 and 120 from a kidney transplant recipient. These receptor sequences come from a male patient aged 25-45 years who had COVID-19 and was a kidney transplant recipient. Certain T cells may be donor cells from the graft.

The rearrangement joins TRBV6-5 to TRBJ1-2; D is uncertain. The CDR3 is 17 amino acids. The V gene lost 4 bases and the J gene lost 4 bases, with 22 bases spanning the gap. CDR1 is MNHEY, CDR2 SVGAGI, per germline. The DNA for the CDR3 is TGTGCCAGCAGTTGGCACCAAGGTGGGAGAAAGACCTATGGCTACACCTTC. Translation: CASSWHQGGRKTYGYTF.

This clonotype was counted between two and nine times. This chain connects TRBV7-2 to TRBJ2-3; D ambiguous. V lost 3 bases, J lost 11 bases, and 12 bases lay in between. The V gene's germline CDR1 is SGHTA and CDR2 FQGNSA. This CDR3 is 12 amino acids long. CDR3: CASSFLIQRQYF. DNA for the CDR3: TGTGCCAGCAGCTTCCTCATCCAAAGGCAGTATTTT. The whole variable domain, filled in from reference TRBV7-2 and TRBJ2-3, reads GAGVSQSPSNKVTEKGKDVELRCDPISGHTALYWYRQSLGQGLEFLIYFQGNSAPDKSGLPSDRFSAERTGGSVSTLTIQRTQQEDSAVYLCASSFLIQRQYFGPGTRLTVL.

Many counts were recorded for this clonotype. J is TRBJ2-7 and V is TRBV20-1, with 8 nucleotides matching TRBD2. Germline assignment: CDR1 DFQATT and CDR2 SNEGSKA (reference sequence). The junction had 12 bases not matched to a gene; V was cut back by 6 bases and J by 2 bases. There are 15 residues in the CDR3. The CDR3 spells CSAEQTSVTAYEQYF. In nucleotides, the CDR3 is TGCAGTGCGGAACAGACTAGCGTGACTGCCTACGAGCAGTACTTC.

With respect to this clonotype: A much larger clone differs by one base, so this may be a read error. The rearrangement joins TRBV6-5 to TRBJ1-4; perhaps TRBD1 as D (6 bases). Germline CDR1 is MNHEY and CDR2 is SVGAGI. V was cut by 8 bases and J by 0 bases, with 13 bases left in between. The length of the CDR3 is 15 residues. CDR3 sequence: CASGAPGATNEKLFF. The CDR3 DNA sequence: TGTGCCAGCGGTGCCCCAGGGGCAACTAATGAAAAACTGTTTTTT.

To note about this clonotype: This may stem from a read error, because a much larger clone lies one nucleotide away. The chain is built from TRBV5-1 and TRBJ1-4, with a possible D match to TRBD1 (5 bases). This CDR3 has 16 residues. Germline CDR1 is SGHRS and CDR2 is YFSETQ. Here the CDR3 reads CVSRREMGDYNEKLFF. CDR3 nucleotides: TGCGTCAGCAGGAGAGAAATGGGGGACTATAATGAAAAACTGTTTTTT.

Remarks on this clonotype: An end of the junction differs from the germline gene, which may be a read error. This rearrangement joins TRBV6-1 to TRBJ1-2; no definite D call. Germline V gives CDR1 MNHNS, CDR2 SASEGT. The CDR3 extends over 17 amino acids. The DNA for the CDR3 is TGTGCCAGCAGTCGAGCCCACTCTATGCGAAAGACCTATGGCCACACCTTC. This encodes CASSRAHSMRKTYGHTF.

The sample holds many counts of this clonotype. The chain carries TRBV12-3 or TRBV12-4 and TRBJ1-6, with D uncertain. The CDR3 spans 14 residues. The V and J ends lost 1 base and 5 bases respectively, with 6 bases between them. The CDR3 region has the DNA TGTGCCAGCAGTTTAGGCCACCATAATTCACCCCTCCACTTT. Translated, it gives CASSLGHHNSPLHF.

This clonotype was recorded many times. This chain links TRBV12-2 with TRBJ1-2. TRBV12-2 is shown as a pseudogene. The CDR3 contains 17 residues. CDR3 region: CASRFVSTPRKTYGYTF. As DNA, the CDR3 is TGTGCAAGTCGCTTCGTTTCGACTCCACGAAAGACCTATGGCTACACCTTC.

This clonotype was detected ten times or more. The rearrangement links TRBV9 to TRBJ2-2, with TRBD1 matching 8 bases. This CDR3 is 15 amino acids long. Germline CDR1 and CDR2: SGDLS and YYNGEE. Trimming at V came to 2 bases and at J to 3 bases, leaving 3 bases not matched to a gene. As DNA, the CDR3 is TGTGCCAGCAGCGTCGGACAGGGAGACACCGGGGAGCTGTTTTTT. Amino acids: CASSVGQGDTGELFF.

This clonotype was found many times. This chain uses TRBV20-1 with TRBJ2-2; TRBD2 aligns across 8 bases. After removal of 0 bases from V and 7 bases from J, the junction contained 10 bases not matched to a gene. This CDR3 has 16 residues. Per germline, CDR1 DFQATT and CDR2 SNEGSKA (reference sequence). CDR3 residues: CSARDLAGMGSGELFF. The CDR3 DNA reads TGCAGTGCTAGAGATCTAGCGGGTATGGGGAGCGGGGAGCTGTTTTTT.

This clonotype has more than one count but fewer than ten. The chain joins TRBV20-1 to TRBJ2-2, with D perhaps TRBD2 (5 bases). Germline values: CDR1 DFQATT, CDR2 SNEGSKA (reference sequence). V lost 1 base and J lost 6, with 15 bases in between. This CDR3 is 15 amino acids long. CDR3 sequence (DNA): TGCAGTGCTAGAGGTAGAGGGAACAACGCCGGGGAGCTGTTTTTT. Translating gives CSARGRGNNAGELFF.

This clonotype was seen many times. V usage is TRBV7-6 and J usage is TRBJ1-2; D is undetermined. CDR1 is SGHVS and CDR2 is FNYEAQ in the germline V gene. The CDR3 totals 17 residues. V lost 5 bases to trimming and J lost 4 bases, with 23 bases between them. The DNA for the CDR3 is TGTGCCAGCAGCGTCAGCCTTGAATCTCGAAAGACCTATGGCTACACCTTC. Its protein product is CASSVSLESRKTYGYTF.

This chain uses TRBV20-1 with TRBJ2-1, with D perhaps TRBD1 (5 bases). Germline lookup yields CDR1 DFQATT and CDR2 SNEGSKA (reference sequence). The CDR3 sequence is 18 residues long. V was shortened by 0 bases and J by 3 bases, with 21 bases between the two germline ends. The CDR3 coding sequence is TGCAGTGCTAGAGATCTTTTTCGGCAGGGAAAATTCTACAATGAGCAGTTCTTC. The encoded protein is CSARDLFRQGKFYNEQFF.

This clonotype was seen once. Given a much more abundant clone one base away, this may be a read error. No conserved phenylalanine or tryptophan is present at the end of the CDR3, so a read error is the likely explanation. The rearrangement links TRBV25-1 to TRBJ1-2; D gene uncertain. CDR1 MGHDK and CDR2 SYGVNS come from the germline V gene. Trimming took 5 bases from V and 4 from J, leaving 23 bases between them. This CDR3 region has 17 residues. CDR3 in DNA: TGTGCCAGCAGTATTCTCCCAGAACTGGGAAAGACCTATGGCTACACCCTC. Protein product: CASSILPELGKTYGYTL.

As concerns this clonotype: A read error is possible here, since a much larger clone lies one base away. A read error is likely, as this CDR3 ends without the conserved phenylalanine or tryptophan. V gene TRBV20-1 combines with J gene TRBJ1-5, with D unresolved. Germline-derived CDR1 and CDR2 are DFQATT and SNEGSKA (reference sequence). CDR3 length: 14 residues. The DNA for the CDR3 is TGCAGTGCTAGAGAGGAGGCCCGAGGTCAGTCCCAGCATCTT. Its protein is CSAREEARGQSQHL.

Regarding this clonotype: A read error is possible here, since a much larger clone lies one base away. The chain is built from TRBV5-6 and TRBJ1-2; D gene unclear. V was cut by 10 bases and J by 4 bases, with 26 bases left in between. The CDR3 loop spans 16 amino acids. Germline-derived CDR1 and CDR2 are SGHDT and YYEEEE. This CDR3 reads CACKVFNSRKTYGYTF. As DNA, the CDR3 is TGTGCCTGCAAGGTTTTCAATAGTCGAAAGACCTATGGCTACACCTTC.

The table lists this clonotype with many counts. V and J are TRBV10-3 and TRBJ1-1; 7 nucleotides match TRBD1. The V gene end was trimmed by 7 bases and the J gene end by 2 bases; junction bases not matched to a gene: 7. Germline CDR1 reads ENHRY; CDR2 reads SYGVKD. The length of the CDR3 is 14 residues. DNA of the CDR3: TGTGCCATCACCGACTGGGACAGCAACACTGAAGCTTTCTTT. This translates into CAITDWDSNTEAFF.

As to this clonotype: A much larger clone sits a single nucleotide away, making a read error possible. The chain joins TRBV30 to TRBJ1-2; D uncertain. Germline V gene data show CDR1 as GTSNPN and CDR2 as SVGIG (reference sequence). This CDR3 is 16 amino acids long. This CDR3 reads CAWRDPRYRKTYGCTF. The CDR3 DNA reads as TGTGCCTGGAGAGACCCGCGTTATAGAAAGACCTATGGCTGCACCTTC.

This clonotype was recorded at least ten times. V is TRBV6-5 and J is TRBJ2-1, with a possible D match to TRBD2 (6 bases). The CDR3 contains 16 residues. V was shortened by 2 bases and J by 4 bases, with 15 bases between the two germline ends. Germline V gene sequence: CDR1 MNHEY, CDR2 SVGAGI. CDR3 in amino acids: CASSYRDWPPYNEQFF. The CDR3 coding sequence is TGTGCCAGCAGTTACCGGGACTGGCCCCCTTACAATGAGCAGTTCTTC.

This clonotype showed up just a few times. J is TRBJ2-1 and V is TRBV20-1, with D uncertain. The germline CDR1 and CDR2 sequences are DFQATT and SNEGSKA (reference sequence). Trimming took off 2 bases at V and 5 bases at J, with 10 bases between the two ends. The CDR3 is 13 amino acids. CDR3 amino acids: CSARLWSDNEQFF. The DNA of the CDR3 is TGCAGTGCTAGATTATGGTCGGACAATGAGCAGTTCTTC.

At least ten counts were recorded for this clonotype. J is TRBJ1-2 and V is TRBV6-6; D ambiguous. V gave up 5 bases and J gave up 4 bases, with 23 bases separating them. Germline V gene data show CDR1 as MNHNY and CDR2 as SVGAGI (reference sequence). The CDR3 has 17 residues. CDR3 coding DNA: TGTGCCAGCAGTGTAATTCAAGGTGGGAGAAAGACCTATGGCTACACCTTC. Translating it yields CASSVIQGGRKTYGYTF.

This clonotype was recorded many times. The J gene is TRBJ2-2, the V gene TRBV11-3, with TRBD1 identical over 9 bases. This CDR3 contains 14 residues. V shed 8 bases, J shed 8 bases, and the junction held 9 bases outside the gene matches. CDR1 and CDR2 from the germline V gene are SGHNT and YENEEA. In DNA form, the CDR3 reads TGTGCCAGCGAGAAGGGACAGGGTTGGGGGGAGCTGTTTTTT. Translating it yields CASEKGQGWGELFF. Supplemented by reference TRBV11-3 and TRBJ2-2, the full variable domain reads EAGVVQSPRYKIIEKKQPVAFWCNPISGHNTLYWYLQNLGQGPELLIRYENEEAVDDSQLPKDRFSAERLKGVDSTLKIQPAELGDSAVYLCASEKGQGWGELFFGEGSRLTVL.

This chain uses TRBV3-1 with TRBJ2-3; D unresolved. V gave up 4 bases and J gave up 5 bases, with 22 bases separating them. CDR3 size: 17 residues. Germline values: CDR1 LGHDT, CDR2 YNNKEL (reference sequence). The CDR3 region has the DNA TGTGCCAGCAGCCCGCGTGTCCCATTTATCATGCAAGATACGCAGTATTTT. It encodes CASSPRVPFIMQDTQYF.

The chain combines TRBV7-9 with TRBJ2-7; 7 bases fit TRBD2. There are 14 residues in the CDR3. Germline V CDR1 and CDR2: SEHNR, FQNEAQ (reference sequence). V was clipped by 7 bases and J by 2 bases; unmatched bases: 8. In DNA form, the CDR3 reads TGTGCCAGCAAGTTTAGCGGGCCAACCTACGAGCAGTACTTC. Its translation: CASKFSGPTYEQYF. The full variable domain, in which reference TRBV7-9 and TRBJ2-7 provide the parts outside the CDR3, is DTGVSQNPRHKITKRGQNVTFRCDPISEHNRLYWYRQTLGQGPEFLTYFQNEAQLEKSRLLSDRFSAERPKGSFSTLEIQRTEQGDSAMYLCASKFSGPTYEQYFGPGTRLTVT.